One and the same sample provided the 27 T cell receptor beta chains below, sequenced in a study of vaccination effects on CD4 cells after COVID-19. Only in-frame clones appear in the TCRdb table, and some are missing; sequencing was by immunoSEQ multiplex PCR. The sample carries 30,000 or so clones, roughly two thirds recorded once. These receptors have no known antigen. After expansion with viral peptide pools in the ViraFEST assay, antigen-specific CD4+ T cells were sequenced. It was after around eleven days of culture that CD4+ T cells were isolated. The sequenced sample was CD4+ T cells from PBMCs cultured with HCoV-229E spike peptides, obtained before COVID-19 vaccination. These receptors came from a human donor who received a COVID-19 vaccine.

The chain uses TRBV4-1 and TRBJ2-5; 12 bases fit TRBD2. The V segment lost 4 bases and the J segment 5 bases; nucleotides outside the gene matches: 14. The V gene's germline CDR1 is MGHRA and CDR2 YSYEKL. The CDR3 is 18 residues long. Here the CDR3 reads CASSLYLGLAGVGETQYF. As DNA, the CDR3 is TGCGCCAGCAGCCTATATTTGGGACTAGCGGGCGTTGGGGAGACCCAGTACTTC.

The chain links TRBV3-1 (or the pseudogene TRBV3-2) to TRBJ2-5; 10 bases agree with TRBD2. The ends lost 1 base at V and 4 bases at J; junction bases unmatched: 12. Germline loops: CDR1 LGHDT, CDR2 YNNKEL (reference sequence). There are 18 residues in the CDR3. The CDR3 coding sequence is TGTGCCAGCAGCCAAGCTAGCGGGAGCGCTATCGGGAGAGAGACCCAGTACTTC. Its protein is CASSQASGSAIGRETQYF.

The V gene is TRBV18, the J gene TRBJ1-5; 7 bases agree with TRBD1. There are 15 residues in the CDR3. Germline V gene data show CDR1 as KGHSH and CDR2 as LQKENI. V shed 3 bases and J 2 bases; nucleotides not matched to a gene: 4. CDR3 nucleotides: TGTGCCAGCTCACCCCTCGGACAGGGCAATCAGCCCCAGCATTTT. It is translated as CASSPLGQGNQPQHF.

The chain recombines TRBV19 with TRBJ1-1; tentative D call: TRBD1 (5 bases). Trimming removed 7 bases from V and 2 bases from J, with 17 bases in between. Germline assignment: CDR1 LNHDA and CDR2 SQIVND (reference sequence). The CDR3 totals 15 residues. The CDR3 protein is CASTSMGGVNTEAFF. The CDR3 DNA sequence: TGTGCCAGTACCTCTATGGGAGGGGTCAACACTGAAGCTTTCTTT.

In this sample, this clone turned up once. The chain employs TRBV5-1 and TRBJ2-1, with 7 bases fitting TRBD1. The CDR3 runs 13 residues. J was trimmed by 8 bases and V by 5 bases; bases with no gene match: 7. Germline CDR1 is SGHRS and CDR2 is YFSETQ. CDR3 DNA: TGCGCCAGCAGAACTGGACAGGTCGATGAGCAGTTCTTC. Translating it yields CASRTGQVDEQFF.

J is TRBJ1-2 and V is TRBV25-1; D gene ambiguous. The CDR3 loop spans 11 amino acids. Germline V gene lookup returns CDR1 MGHDK and CDR2 SYGVNS. V shed 6 bases and J shed 2 bases, with 4 bases lying between them. The CDR3 here is CASSRNYGYTF. The CDR3 DNA reads TGTGCCAGCAGCCGAAACTATGGCTACACCTTC.

This chain joins TRBV20-1 and TRBJ1-2; 7 bases line up with TRBD1. The CDR3 runs 15 residues. Germline CDR1 DFQATT, CDR2 SNEGSKA (reference sequence). The V segment lost 3 bases and the J segment 3 bases; nucleotides outside the gene matches: 10. CDR3 nucleotide sequence: TGCAGTGCTAGTTCTGGGGAGGGGGCTCACTATGGCTACACCTTC. Translation gives CSASSGEGAHYGYTF.

J is TRBJ2-7 and V is TRBV7-9; 10 bases are a match to TRBD1. Germline CDR1 is SEHNR and CDR2 is FQNEAQ (reference sequence). V shed 2 bases, J shed 2 bases, and the junction held 6 bases outside the gene matches. There are 16 residues in the CDR3. CDR3 protein: CASSLIWTGGTYEQYF. As DNA, the CDR3 is TGTGCCAGCAGCTTAATCTGGACAGGGGGGACCTACGAGCAGTACTTC.

V and J are TRBV7-9 and TRBJ2-3; TRBD2 is a possible D gene (7 bases). The V end lost 2 bases, the J end lost 4 bases, and 13 bases lay between the germline ends. The CDR3 has 15 amino acids. Germline loops: CDR1 SEHNR, CDR2 FQNEAQ (reference sequence). This chain's CDR3 is CASSLMGGPPDTQYF. CDR3 bases: TGTGCCAGCAGCTTAATGGGGGGGCCCCCAGATACGCAGTATTTT.

The rearrangement joins TRBV5-1 to TRBJ1-2; 10 bases agree with TRBD1. The V gene end was trimmed by 1 base and the J gene end by 3 bases; junction bases not matched to a gene: 3. The CDR3 covers 15 residues. The germline V gene has CDR1 SGHRS and CDR2 YFSETQ. CDR3 sequence reads: CASSLTGTGDYGYTF. The CDR3 coding sequence is TGCGCCAGCAGCTTGACCGGGACAGGGGACTATGGCTACACCTTC.

V is TRBV6-5 and J is TRBJ1-1; D possibly corresponds to TRBD1 (6 bases). The V end lost 6 bases, the J end lost 7 bases, and 21 bases lay between the germline ends. This CDR3 has 15 residues. Germline CDR1 MNHEY, CDR2 SVGAGI. The DNA of the CDR3 is TGTGCCAGCAGCGACCCGGGCAGGGGAGGTGGTGAAGCTTTCTTT. Translating gives CASSDPGRGGGEAFF.

This clone occurred once. The genes are TRBV5-5 and TRBJ1-6, with unresolved D. The CDR3 is 15 amino acids. Germline CDR1 SGHKS, CDR2 YYEKEE (reference sequence). V lost 5 bases and J lost 19, with 28 bases in between. CDR3 loop: CASSDLRARFSTPHF. The CDR3 DNA sequence: TGTGCCAGCAGTGACCTGCGGGCCCGATTTTCAACCCCTCACTTT.

This clone has a single count. The chain couples TRBV5-1 to TRBJ2-5; no clear D gene. The length of the CDR3 is 12 residues. Germline V CDR1 and CDR2: SGHRS, YFSETQ. The ends were cut back, 4 bases at V and 5 bases at J, with 9 bases in the middle. CDR3 bases: TGCGCCAGCAGCGTGACGATGGAGACCCAGTACTTC. This codes for CASSVTMETQYF.

This chain joins TRBV28 and TRBJ1-2; D remains unclear. V gave up 9 bases and J gave up 10 bases, with 21 bases separating them. Germline-derived CDR1 and CDR2 are MDHEN and SYDVKM. The CDR3 sequence is 13 residues long. CDR3 in amino acids: CASRSSLTHFYTF. CDR3 nucleotides: TGTGCCAGTAGATCCAGCCTAACCCATTTCTACACCTTC.

This clone has only one observation. The V call is TRBV18, the J call TRBJ2-7, with 7 bases lining up with TRBD1. V gave up 2 bases and J gave up 4 bases; unmatched junction bases: 8. This CDR3 has 15 residues. The germline CDR1 and CDR2 sequences are KGHSH and LQKENI. CDR3 protein: CASSPSRDSLYEQYF. CDR3 sequence (DNA): TGTGCCAGCTCACCAAGTCGGGACAGTTTATACGAGCAGTACTTC. Full variable domain (missing parts from reference TRBV18 and TRBJ2-7): NAGVMQNPRHLVRRRGQEARLRCSPMKGHSHVYWYRQLPEEGLKFMVYLQKENIIDESGMPKERFSAEFPKEGPSILRIQQVVRGDSAAYFCASSPSRDSLYEQYFGPGTRLTVT.

For the CDR3, the DNA is TGTGCCAGCCCGGGGGGCAGGGTTATCCCCTACGAGCAGTACTTC. This codes for CASPGGRVIPYEQYF. The chain couples TRBV5-4 to TRBJ2-7, with a tentative D call TRBD2 (7 bases). Trimming cost V 7 bases and J 2 bases, with 19 bases left between them. The CDR3 spans 15 residues. The germline V gene encodes CDR1 SGHNT and CDR2 YYREEE (reference sequence).

The CDR3 loop is CASNTPGAGAGELFF. The CDR3, as DNA: TGTGCCAGTAATACCCCGGGGGCAGGAGCCGGGGAGCTGTTTTTT. The chain employs TRBV19 and TRBJ2-2; the D gene could be TRBD1 or TRBD2 (6 bases each). Germline V gene sequence: CDR1 LNHDA, CDR2 SQIVND (reference sequence). V was trimmed by 7 bases and J by 6 bases, leaving 18 bases between them. CDR3 length: 15 residues.

V usage is TRBV3-1 (or the pseudogene TRBV3-2) and J usage is TRBJ2-2; D may match TRBD1 or TRBD2 (5 bases each). The CDR3 is 16 amino acids. Trimming took 1 base from V and 6 from J, leaving 15 bases between them. CDR1 LGHDT and CDR2 YNNKEL come from the germline V gene (reference sequence). The CDR3 coding sequence is TGTGCCAGCAGCCAAGGGGGACGGTCCGGCCCCGGGGAGCTGTTTTTT. This encodes CASSQGGRSGPGELFF.

The V and J genes are TRBV12-3 or TRBV12-4 and TRBJ1-1, with D maybe TRBD1 (6 bases). Deletions cut 8 bases from V and 4 bases from J, with 11 bases between. The CDR3 consists of 12 residues. The CDR3 bases are TGTGCCAGCGGGGGGCTGGGCACTGAAGCTTTCTTT. Translation gives CASGGLGTEAFF.

This chain joins TRBV29-1 and TRBJ2-3; D gene ambiguous. Germline V gene lookup returns CDR1 SQVTM and CDR2 ANQGSEA. V lost 4 bases and J 1 base, leaving 9 bases between the germline ends. CDR3 size: 13 residues. CDR3 in DNA: TGCAGCGTTGCCATTGGGGGCACAGATACGCAGTATTTT. Protein product: CSVAIGGTDTQYF.

This clone was seen once. The chain carries TRBV12-3 or TRBV12-4 and TRBJ2-7; 11 bases match TRBD1. This CDR3 is built from 13 residues. V was clipped by 4 bases and J by 6 bases; unmatched bases: 2. In nucleotides, the CDR3 is TGTGCCAGCAGTTGGGGACAGGGGGGCGAGCAGTACTTC. It is translated as CASSWGQGGEQYF.

In its sample, this clone was seen a few times. V and J are TRBV15 and TRBJ2-7; D is unresolved. This CDR3 is 12 amino acids long. Trimming removed 0 bases at V and 2 bases at J, with 2 bases between. Per germline, CDR1 LNHNV and CDR2 YYDKDF (reference sequence). The CDR3 here is CATSRDPYEQYF. The CDR3 DNA reads TGTGCCACCAGCAGAGACCCCTACGAGCAGTACTTC.

The chain recombines TRBV4-3 with TRBJ1-2; D is unclear. This CDR3 is built from 14 residues. Deletions cut 0 bases from V and 14 bases from J, with 19 bases between. Germline CDR1 and CDR2: LGHNA and YSLEER. CDR3 amino acids: CASSQDLSGGPLTF. In nucleotides, the CDR3 is TGCGCCAGCAGCCAAGATTTGTCGGGCGGTCCCCTAACCTTC.

The chain has TRBV9 and TRBJ2-2; TRBD2 agrees at 12 bases. This CDR3 has 17 residues. V trimming: 1 base; J trimming: 8 bases; junction bases outside the gene matches: 9. Germline CDR1 reads SGDLS; CDR2 reads YYNGEE. The CDR3 loop is CASSVTSGGSPPGELFF. In nucleotides, the CDR3 is TGTGCCAGCAGCGTAACTAGCGGGGGGTCCCCCCCGGGGGAGCTGTTTTTT.

The chain has TRBV5-4 and TRBJ2-5, with 10 bases aligning to TRBD2. In germline, CDR1 is SGHNT, CDR2 YYREEE (reference sequence). Trimming cost V 1 base and J 1 base; bases outside gene matches: 7. The CDR3 contains 17 residues. CDR3 loop: CASSLTLLAGIQETQYF. The CDR3 nucleotides read TGTGCCAGCAGCTTGACCCTACTAGCGGGGATCCAAGAGACCCAGTACTTC. The variable domain in full, with the rest retrieved from reference TRBV5-4 and TRBJ2-5, is ETGVTQSPTHLIKTRGQQVTLRCSSQSGHNTVSWYQQALGQGPQFIFQYYREEENGRGNFPPRFSGLQFPNYSSELNVNALELDDSALYLCASSLTLLAGIQETQYFGPGTRLLVL.

In its sample, this clone was seen once. V gene TRBV5-4 combines with J gene TRBJ2-1; 9 nucleotides agree with TRBD2. V was clipped by 1 base and J by 0 bases; unmatched bases: 5. CDR3 length: 17 residues. CDR1 and CDR2 from the germline V gene are SGHNT and YYREEE (reference sequence). As DNA, the CDR3 is TGTGCCAGCAGCTTGCCGACTAGCGGAAGCTCCTACAATGAGCAGTTCTTC. This encodes CASSLPTSGSSYNEQFF. Based on the CDR3 plus reference TRBV5-4 and TRBJ2-1, the full variable domain is ETGVTQSPTHLIKTRGQQVTLRCSSQSGHNTVSWYQQALGQGPQFIFQYYREEENGRGNFPPRFSGLQFPNYSSELNVNALELDDSALYLCASSLPTSGSSYNEQFFGPGTRLTVL.

The genes are TRBV9 and TRBJ2-3; weak D call: TRBD2 (5 bases). This CDR3 has 15 amino acids. Germline V gene sequence: CDR1 SGDLS, CDR2 YYNGEE. The V and J ends lost 5 bases and 0 bases respectively, with 13 bases between them. DNA of the CDR3: TGTGCCAGCAGTGAGGGCGGGTCTAGCACAGATACGCAGTATTTT. Amino acid sequence: CASSEGGSSTDTQYF. The full variable domain, rest sourced from reference TRBV9 and TRBJ2-3, is DSGVTQTPKHLITATGQRVTLRCSPRSGDLSVYWYQQSLDQGLQFLIQYYNGEERAKGNILERFSAQQFPDLHSELNLSSLELGDSALYFCASSEGGSSTDTQYFGPGTRLTVL.